This T cell receptor beta chain was observed in a study of cytomegalovirus exposure and HLA in healthy donors. Findings and limits, study-wide: In all likelihood, a cluster of highly shared sequence variants was a sequencing artifact. Previous analysis showed most TCR beta V segments were productive about 87% or about 30% of the time. A later analysis, which compared TCR beta chains of equal frequency, found the HLA-associated ones more clonally expanded.

Germline loops: CDR1 SGDLS, CDR2 YYNGEE. V was cut by 2 bases and J by 5 bases, with 13 bases left in between. The CDR3 loop spans 14 amino acids. Turning to this clone: Its antigen is currently unknown.

Researchers ran the PCR with 60 Vbeta and 13 Jbeta primers. Profiled with immunoSEQ multiplex PCR; TCRdb holds only in-frame clones, not every one. Found here are about 120,000 clones, 75% to 85% of them singletons; the top ten hold approximately 4%. The chain joins TRBV9 to TRBJ2-5; D possibly corresponds to TRBD2 (7 bases). The sample comprised PBMCs. This TCR was recovered from a man aged 30 to 45 in good health and CMV-seropositive. CDR3 sequence reads: CASSVRGGGETQYF. DNA of the CDR3: TGTGCCAGCAGCGTTAGGGGGGGTGGGGAGACCCAGTACTTC. The full variable domain, with the rest looked up from reference TRBV9 and TRBJ2-5, is DSGVTQTPKHLITATGQRVTLRCSPRSGDLSVYWYQQSLDQGLQFLIQYYNGEERAKGNILERFSAQQFPDLHSELNLSSLELGDSALYFCASSVRGGGETQYFGPGTRLLVL.